The clone carrying this T cell receptor beta chain was seen a few times. PCR amplification relied on 60 Vbeta primers (plus 13 Jbeta primers). Per the study methods: A later analysis counted around 80 million unique TCR beta chains, 9.5 million to 13 million shared. Profiled with immunoSEQ multiplex PCR; TCRdb holds only in-frame clones, not every one. V and J calls and clone size are as listed in that table; D and trimming were resolved from the DNA. Counted here are about 130,000 clones, 74% occurring once; the ten biggest clones make up under 5%. The sample belongs to a study of cytomegalovirus exposure and HLA in healthy donors. As for the study in general: Researchers found that under 90% of around 400 genotyped donors fell within the Caucasian-associated ancestry cluster.

The V end was cut by 3 bases, the J end by 2 bases, with 7 bases between. This CDR3 is built from 13 residues. Germline V CDR1 and CDR2: SNHLY, FYNNEI. Sequenced sample: PBMCs. This sequence joins TRBV2 and TRBJ1-2; the D gene is possibly TRBD1 (5 bases). This TCR was sampled from a man aged 35 to 55 in good health and CMV-seropositive. Here the CDR3 DNA reads TGTGCCAGCAGTGACAGGGAAAACTATGGCTACACCTTC. Translation gives CASSDRENYGYTF.